The sequence of this T cell receptor (beta chain) was determined in a study of CD8+CD57+ T cells in acquired aplastic anemia. On the study more broadly: Sorting CD4+ and CD8+ cells gave DNA averaging around 3 ug.

General study points: Common to patients and controls were twenty-nine CD8+ CDR3 sequences. The study found no significant CD8+ Simpson's diversity difference between patients and controls.

CDR3 and TCR beta VDJ profiling relied on a genomic DNA template. TCRdb reprocessed the reads with MiXCR, giving one entry per CDR3 protein. The data hold 35,000 to 40,000 distinct CDR3 sequences, with roughly three quarters observed a single time. CDR3 length: 13 residues. V lost 1 base and J lost 8, with 11 bases in between. Germline V gene data show CDR1 as SEHNR and CDR2 as FQNEAQ (reference sequence). In the case of this clonotype: Its antigen is unknown.

The specimen sequenced was sorted CD4+, CD8+, or CD8+CD57+ T cells (not recorded which) from PBMCs. The TCR originated in a human donor in good health, serving as a control. This rearrangement joins TRBV7-9 to TRBJ1-1; possible D gene TRBD1, 5 bases. The CDR3 spells CASSLDRDVEAFF. Here the CDR3 DNA reads TGTGCCAGCAGCTTAGACCGGGACGTGGAAGCTTTCTTT.